A selection of T cell receptor beta chains follows, all from one sample in a study of metastatic and nonmetastatic thyroid tumors. TCRdb reprocessed the PCR reads using MiXCR. The data hold approximately 22,000 clones, with approximately 11% observed a single time. What was sequenced was blood. The receptors derive from a female donor with papillary thyroid cancer or a benign thyroid nodule (not recorded which). Some clones in this sample may be carry-over from other donors' samples. Both conserved end residues are part of each CDR3. A D gene is named only where the DNA matches it firmly. Not all rows give a size; the values are once, few, many and, for expanded clones, a class.

cdr3_nt cdr3_aa v_call clone_size d_call j_call
TGTGCCTGGAGTGCAGGACAGGGGCTCTCTGGAAACACCATATATTTT CAWSAGQGLSGNTIYF TRBV30 - TRBD1 TRBJ1-3
TGCGCCAGCAGCTTGGGGGGGACGACTGGAAACACCATATATTTT CASSLGGTTGNTIYF TRBV5-1 many - TRBJ1-3
TGCGCCAGCAGTGAGTCAGGAATTAGTGTGGGGCGCCTTCTATCTGGGGCCAACGTCCTGACTTTC CASSESGISVGRLLSGANVLTF TRBV10-1 - - TRBJ2-6
TGTGCCAGTAGTCCCCGGACAGGCGAGCAGTTCTTC CASSPRTGEQFF TRBV19 many TRBD1 TRBJ2-1
TGTGCCAGCAGTTACGGGACTAGCGCCTACGAGCAGTACTTC CASSYGTSAYEQYF TRBV6-2/TRBV6-3 medium-sized TRBD2 TRBJ2-7
TGTGCCAGCAGCCCGAGGACAGGGAACAATGAGCAGTTCTTC CASSPRTGNNEQFF TRBV7-2 many TRBD1 TRBJ2-1
TGTGCCAGCAGTTACTCACCAGGGGGCAAGACCCAGTACTTC CASSYSPGGKTQYF TRBV6-2/TRBV6-3 medium-sized TRBD1 TRBJ2-5
TGTGCCAGCAGACCTCAGACAGGAGGGAATGAAAAACTGTTTTTT CASRPQTGGNEKLFF TRBV2 many - TRBJ1-4
TGCGCCAGCAGCTCCACCGGGACAGGGGGCCCGCTTAACACCGGGGAGCTGTTTTTT CASSSTGTGGPLNTGELFF TRBV5-1 many TRBD1 TRBJ2-2
TGTGCCAGCAGTTGGAGACAGGGGTACGAGCAGTACTTC CASSWRQGYEQYF TRBV27 medium-sized TRBD1 TRBJ2-7
TGCGCCAGCAGCACCGGACTAGCGGGGTTCCAAGAGACCCAGTACTTC CASSTGLAGFQETQYF TRBV5-1 many TRBD2 TRBJ2-5
TGTGCCAGCGCCGGGGGGGGGACCCAGTACTTC CASAGGGTQYF TRBV9 many TRBD2 TRBJ2-5
TGTGCCTGGGGGAGGGCTAGCGGGAGAGCTGAGCAGTTCTTC CAWGRASGRAEQFF TRBV30 many TRBD2 TRBJ2-1
TGTGCCAGCAGCTTAGTCGGGCTAGCGGGAGTTGCCGGGGCCAACGTCCTGACTTTC CASSLVGLAGVAGANVLTF TRBV11-3 many TRBD2 TRBJ2-6
TGTGCCAGCAGCTGGCGGGTCGAGCAGTACTTC CASSWRVEQYF TRBV11-2 many - TRBJ2-7
TGTGCCACCAGCAGAGATGGGTCGAAGGGATCGGATGAGCAGTTCTTC CATSRDGSKGSDEQFF TRBV15 many - TRBJ2-1
TGTGCCAGCAGTGAAGGTGCCAGCCGACCCTCCTACGAGCAGTACTTC CASSEGASRPSYEQYF TRBV6-1 medium-sized - TRBJ2-7
TGTGCCAGCAGCTTGGCATCCCGGGACAGCCGAAGCACAGATACGCAGTATTTT CASSLASRDSRSTDTQYF TRBV5-4 - TRBD1 TRBJ2-3
TGTGCCAGCAGCCCCCAACCGGGACATAATTACGAGCAGTACTTC CASSPQPGHNYEQYF TRBV3-1 many - TRBJ2-7
TGTGCCAGCAGCTTAGGACTAGCGGGAGTACCGGGCGGGGAGCTGTTTTTT CASSLGLAGVPGGELFF TRBV11-2 once TRBD2 TRBJ2-2
TGTGCCAGCACAAGGGGGCTCAATCAGCCCCAGCATTTT CASTRGLNQPQHF TRBV6-1 many TRBD1 TRBJ1-5
TGCGCCAGCAGCTCTGGTGTAGCAGGGTCCCGGGAGCAGTACTTC CASSSGVAGSREQYF TRBV5-1 many - TRBJ2-7
TGTGCCAGCAGCCAGGGACTAGTGACAGATACGCAGTATTTT CASSQGLVTDTQYF TRBV7-2 many TRBD2 TRBJ2-3